What follows are 18 T cell receptor beta chains derived from one specimen sequenced in a study of Graves' ophthalmopathy and Graves' hyperthyroidism. From RNA, the CDR3 regions of TCR beta chains were amplified and sequenced. Following a first-round RT-PCR that used HTBI primers, a second-round multiplex PCR was carried out. TCRdb re-analysed the multiplex PCR reads in MiXCR, keeping a single row per CDR3 protein. Among 740,000 or so distinct CDR3 sequences listed, approximately 40% were seen once. Specimen: peripheral blood. The receptors derive from an adult man with Graves' ophthalmopathy.

J is TRBJ1-6 and V is TRBV14; TRBD1 aligns across 11 bases. Per the germline V gene, CDR1 is SGHDN and CDR2 is FVKESK. The J segment lost 8 bases and the V segment lost 6 bases, leaving 9 bases of the junction unmatched. The length of the CDR3 is 16 residues. CDR3: CASSLSRDRGYSPLHF. The CDR3 bases are TGTGCCAGCAGTCTTTCCCGGGACAGGGGGTATTCACCCCTCCACTTT.

This chain connects TRBV6-6 to TRBJ1-1, with 9 bases matching TRBD1. The germline gives CDR1 MNHNY, CDR2 SVGAGI (reference sequence). The CDR3 has 15 amino acids. J gave up 0 bases and V 8 bases, and 7 bases lay outside the gene matches. CDR3 nucleotides: TGTGCCAGCCCTAGGACAGGGGTGATGAACACTGAAGCTTTCTTT. It translates to CASPRTGVMNTEAFF.

The V gene is TRBV7-3, the J gene TRBJ2-7; 7 bases are shared with TRBD1. V trimming: 1 base; J trimming: 6 bases; junction bases outside the gene matches: 9. This CDR3 is built from 15 residues. Germline V CDR1 and CDR2: SGHTA, FQGTGA. Here the CDR3 DNA reads TGTGCCAGCAGCTTAAAGTTGACAGGGATTGGCGAGCAGTACTTC. Amino acids: CASSLKLTGIGEQYF.

The V gene is TRBV7-9, the J gene TRBJ1-1; D ambiguous. The ends were cut back, 1 base at V and 3 bases at J, with 12 bases in the middle. CDR1 is SEHNR and CDR2 is FQNEAQ in the germline V gene (reference sequence). The CDR3 extends over 15 amino acids. DNA of the CDR3: TGTGCCAGCAGCTTAGGCGGGATGGGCCACACTGAAGCTTTCTTT. This gives the protein CASSLGGMGHTEAFF.

This clonotype occurred many times. This chain connects TRBV29-1 to TRBJ2-5, with 9 nucleotides matching TRBD1. Trimming removed 3 bases from V and 5 bases from J; junction bases left unmatched: 7. CDR3 size: 14 residues. Germline-derived CDR1 and CDR2 are SQVTM and ANQGSEA. CDR3 nucleotides: TGCAGCGTTGATGGGACAGGGAGAGTGGAGACCCAGTACTTC. Its protein is CSVDGTGRVETQYF.

This CDR3 is CASSQDLGGAGQYF. The DNA of the CDR3 is TGTGCCAGCAGCCAAGATCTGGGGGGGGCTGGCCAGTACTTC. The chain uses TRBV4-2 and TRBJ2-5; maybe TRBD2 (7 bases). The CDR3 covers 14 residues. Trimming pared 0 bases from V and 10 bases from J, leaving 15 bases between. Germline V gene data show CDR1 as LGHNA and CDR2 as YNFKEQ.

This clonotype was counted ten times or more. The CDR3 is CASNSAGARQETQYF. The CDR3 region has the DNA TGTGCCAGCAACAGCGCGGGGGCTAGGCAAGAGACCCAGTACTTC. The chain couples TRBV2 to TRBJ2-5, with D perhaps matching TRBD2 (7 bases). Per germline, CDR1 SNHLY and CDR2 FYNNEI. The CDR3 is made up of 15 amino acids. V lost 7 bases, J lost 2 bases, and 17 bases lay in between. Full variable domain (missing parts from reference TRBV2 and TRBJ2-5): EPEVTQTPSHQVTQMGQEVILRCVPISNHLYFYWYRQILGQKVEFLVSFYNNEISEKSEIFDDQFSVERPDGSNFTLKIRSTKLEDSAMYFCASNSAGARQETQYFGPGTRLLVL.

This clonotype has a count of ten or more. The rearrangement uses TRBV9 and TRBJ1-3, with D maybe TRBD1 (5 bases). In germline, CDR1 is SGDLS, CDR2 YYNGEE. V lost 4 bases to trimming and J lost 1 base, with 18 bases between them. The CDR3 spans 17 residues. CDR3 sequence reads: CASSTLGAVGSGNTIYF. Written as DNA, the CDR3 is TGTGCCAGCAGCACACTAGGGGCAGTCGGTTCTGGAAACACCATATATTTT.

On this clonotype itself: This sequence may be a read error, since a much larger clone differs from it by one base. This CDR3 reads CSVGGRGGETQYF. The CDR3 nucleotides read TGCAGTGTTGGCGGGAGGGGTGGAGAGACCCAGTACTTC. V gene TRBV20-1 combines with J gene TRBJ2-5, with 9 bases that match TRBD2. Germline loops: CDR1 DFQATT, CDR2 SNEGSKA (reference sequence). This CDR3 has 13 amino acids. Trimming took 7 bases from V and 4 from J; bases not matched to a gene: 7.

Worth noting for this clonotype: A much larger clone is a single base away; this may be a read error. V gene TRBV20-1 combines with J gene TRBJ1-2, with D perhaps TRBD1 (6 bases). This CDR3 spans 13 amino acids. Germline assignment: CDR1 DFQATT and CDR2 SNEGSKA (reference sequence). The CDR3 nucleotides are TGCAGTGCTGGAGATAGCCAGGGGTCCGGCTACACCTTC. It is translated as CSAGDSQGSGYTF.

This chain joins TRBV7-9 and TRBJ1-2; 9 bases map to TRBD1. This CDR3 has 17 amino acids. The germline V gene encodes CDR1 SEHNR and CDR2 FQNEAQ (reference sequence). After removal of 0 bases from V and 8 bases from J, the junction contained 13 bases not matched to a gene. Written as DNA, the CDR3 is TGTGCCAGCAGCTTAGCCGCCGGGACAGGGTCTGGGAGCGGCTACACCTTC. Encoded protein: CASSLAAGTGSGSGYTF.

V usage is TRBV29-1 and J usage is TRBJ1-3; D is undetermined. Trimming shortened V by 0 bases and J by 6 bases, and 9 bases separated the two germline ends. This CDR3 is built from 13 residues. The germline V gene encodes CDR1 SQVTM and CDR2 ANQGSEA. In DNA, the CDR3 is TGCAGCGTTGAAGATCGCTGGGCAAACACCATATATTTT. Translating it yields CSVEDRWANTIYF. The whole variable domain, remainder taken from reference TRBV29-1 and TRBJ1-3, is SAVISQKPSRDICQRGTSLTIQCQVDSQVTMMFWYRQQPGQSLTLIATANQGSEATYESGFVIDKFPISRPNLTFSTLTVSNMSPEDSSIYLCSVEDRWANTIYFGEGSWLTVV.

In this sample, this clonotype turned up many times. The V gene is TRBV29-1, the J gene TRBJ1-1; maybe TRBD1 (5 bases). Per germline, CDR1 SQVTM and CDR2 ANQGSEA. The CDR3 contains 13 residues. Trimming took 7 bases from V and 4 from J, leaving 16 bases between them. The CDR3: CSEMQGSGTEAFF. The CDR3 nucleotides read TGCAGCGAGATGCAGGGATCCGGCACTGAAGCTTTCTTT.

In regard to this clonotype: This may be a read error: a much more frequent sequence differs by one nucleotide. The chain recombines TRBV6-6 with TRBJ2-7; TRBD1 agrees at 7 bases. The junction had 9 bases not matched to a gene; V was cut back by 10 bases and J by 3 bases. The V gene's germline CDR1 is MNHNY and CDR2 SVGAGI (reference sequence). The CDR3 is 13 residues long. The CDR3 nucleotides are TGTGCCATCAGGGCGACAGGGATCTACGAGCAGTACTTC. Protein sequence: CAIRATGIYEQYF.

V and J are TRBV19 and TRBJ2-5, with a weak D call TRBD1 (6 bases). Trimming took 5 bases from V and 1 from J, leaving 14 bases between them. Germline loops: CDR1 LNHDA, CDR2 SQIVND (reference sequence). This CDR3 comprises 15 residues. The CDR3 region is CASSEETGIQETQYF. Written as DNA, the CDR3 is TGTGCCAGTAGTGAAGAAACAGGGATCCAAGAGACCCAGTACTTC.

In regard to this clonotype: One end of the junction is discordant with germline, which a read error may explain. The chain recombines TRBV11-2 with TRBJ1-1, with 12 bases lining up with TRBD1. There are 16 residues in the CDR3. From germline, CDR1 is SGHAT and CDR2 FQNNGV. The CDR3 DNA reads TGCGCCAGCAGCCAAGGGACAGGGGGCGGGAATACTGAAGCTTTCTTT. As protein: CASSQGTGGGNTEAFF. The whole variable domain, remainder taken from reference TRBV11-2 and TRBJ1-1, is EAGVAQSPRYKIIEKRQSVAFWCNPISGHATLYWYQQILGQGPKLLIQFQNNGVVDDSQLPKDRFSAERLKGVDSTLKIQPAKLEDSAVYLCASSQGTGGGNTEAFFGQGTRLTVV.

The genes are TRBV20-1 and TRBJ2-7; weak D call: TRBD2 (5 bases). Germline loops: CDR1 DFQATT, CDR2 SNEGSKA (reference sequence). Trimming cost V 6 bases and J 3 bases, with 18 bases left between them. This CDR3 comprises 14 residues. CDR3 nucleotides: TGCAGTGCACCTGACCTCCGGGGAAGCTACGAGCAGTACTTC. It specifies CSAPDLRGSYEQYF.

This clonotype appeared many times. The chain recombines TRBV15 with TRBJ1-2; D is uncertain. The V end lost 0 bases, the J end lost 5 bases, and 13 bases lay between the germline ends. CDR1 is LNHNV and CDR2 is YYDKDF in the germline V gene (reference sequence). This CDR3 has 15 amino acids. The CDR3 DNA sequence: TGTGCCACCAGCAGAGATACCGGGGAAGTTTATGGCTACACCTTC. It is translated as CATSRDTGEVYGYTF.